This T cell receptor (beta chain) was captured by sequencing in a study of blood T cell repertoires in COVID-19. Participant age was roughly 18 to 95 years, and participants resided in 20 to 30 US areas. Clones were sequenced by immunoSEQ multiplex PCR, and TCRdb holds only the in-frame ones, with some missing. The repertoire holds around 290,000 clones, with approximately 86% as singletons. Deletions cut 1 base from V and 0 bases from J, with 8 bases between. Germline V gene lookup returns CDR1 SGHDT and CDR2 YYEEEE. CDR3 length: 16 amino acids. The V call is TRBV5-6, the J call TRBJ1-6; D is uncertain. Sequences were obtained from PBMCs or T cells enriched from blood (not recorded which). This receptor was identified in a young woman who had recovered from COVID-19. This chain's CDR3 is CASSLPGDSYNSPLHF. CDR3 nucleotides: TGTGCCAGCAGCTTGCCGGGAGACTCCTATAATTCACCCCTCCACTTT.